The rows below give T cell receptor beta chains drawn from one sample of a study of cytomegalovirus exposure and HLA in healthy donors. TCRdb's copy holds only in-frame clones and misses some; the assay was immunoSEQ multiplex PCR. The table lists 120,000 or so clones, around 80% of them singletons, with approximately 2% in the top ten. The specimen was PBMCs. The receptors here all came from a man aged 18 to 29 in good health and CMV-seronegative. Both conserved end residues are part of each CDR3. Each record gives: D gene, V gene, J gene, clone size, CDR3 protein, CDR3 DNA. D genes are given only for firm matches. Clone size, where shown, is once, few, many, or a class for clones that have expanded.

NA	TRBV6-5	TRBJ1-5	NA	CASSNRENQPQHF	TGTGCCAGCAGTAACAGGGAAAATCAGCCCCAGCATTTT
NA	TRBV11-2	TRBJ2-5	NA	CASSSYSSQETQYF	TGTGCCAGCAGCTCGTACAGTTCCCAAGAGACCCAGTACTTC
TRBD1	TRBV5-1	TRBJ1-1	NA	CASSPGQGLITRNTEAFF	TGCGCCAGCAGCCCGGGACAGGGTCTTATAACCCGCAACACTGAAGCTTTCTTT
TRBD2	TRBV19	TRBJ2-2	NA	CASSRREGQTGELFF	TGTGCCAGTAGTCGGCGGGAGGGCCAGACCGGGGAGCTGTTTTTT
TRBD2	TRBV2	TRBJ2-3	NA	CASRMTSGSADTQYF	TGTGCCAGCAGGATGACTAGCGGGAGTGCAGATACGCAGTATTTT
TRBD2	TRBV27	TRBJ2-2	NA	CASSQGLAVSRELFF	TGTGCCAGCAGCCAAGGACTAGCGGTCTCCCGGGAGCTGTTTTTT
TRBD1	TRBV28	TRBJ1-1	NA	CASTPTGMGTEAFF	TGTGCTAGCACCCCGACAGGGATGGGTACTGAAGCTTTCTTT
TRBD1	TRBV5-1	TRBJ2-7	once	CASSLEGYQGDRGHEQYF	TGCGCCAGCAGCTTAGAGGGATATCAAGGGGACAGGGGGCACGAGCAGTACTTC
NA	TRBV18	TRBJ2-5	NA	CASSPSEETQYF	TGTGCCAGCTCACCATCTGAGGAGACCCAGTACTTC
TRBD2	TRBV7-3	TRBJ2-1	NA	CASSPLLAGTYNEQFF	TGTGCCAGCAGCCCCCTACTAGCGGGGACCTACAATGAGCAGTTCTTC
TRBD2	TRBV28	TRBJ2-7	NA	CASSLAGGAYEQYF	TGTGCCAGCAGTTTAGCGGGAGGGGCATACGAGCAGTACTTC
NA	TRBV2	TRBJ2-3	few	CASSTQGMGTDTQYF	TGTGCCAGCAGTACCCAGGGGATGGGCACAGATACGCAGTATTTT
NA	TRBV18	TRBJ2-7	NA	CASSPPVYRGGEQYF	TGTGCCAGCTCACCACCGGTATACAGGGGAGGAGAGCAGTACTTC
NA	TRBV6-5	TRBJ2-2	few	CASSETDTGELFF	TGTGCCAGCAGTGAGACAGACACCGGGGAGCTGTTTTTT
TRBD2	TRBV5-1	TRBJ2-2	NA	CASSFLGGGTGELFF	TGCGCCAGCAGCTTTCTTGGCGGGGGAACCGGGGAGCTGTTTTTT
TRBD2	TRBV10-3	TRBJ2-1	NA	CAITPLAGEHEQFF	TGTGCCATCACCCCGCTAGCGGGAGAGCATGAGCAGTTCTTC
NA	TRBV7-9	TRBJ2-2	NA	CASRSTGIRNTGELFF	TGTGCCAGCAGAAGTACAGGGATAAGGAACACCGGGGAGCTGTTTTTT
NA	TRBV10-1	TRBJ1-3	NA	CASSVRGRNTIYF	TGCGCCAGCAGTGTCAGAGGAAGAAACACCATATATTTT
NA	TRBV27	TRBJ1-5	NA	CASSLSGTYSNQPQHF	TGTGCCAGCAGTTTATCGGGCACTTATAGCAATCAGCCCCAGCATTTT
TRBD1	TRBV7-9	TRBJ1-1	NA	CSSSLKGGGSRTEAFF	TGTTCCAGCAGCTTAAAAGGGGGCGGATCTAGGACTGAAGCTTTCTTT
TRBD2	TRBV7-3	TRBJ2-5	NA	CASGLAGGTGEQYF	TGTGCCAGCGGACTAGCGGGAGGTACAGGGGAGCAGTACTTC
NA	TRBV11-1	TRBJ2-1	NA	CASSPGGFDNEQFF	TGTGCCAGCAGCCCCGGGGGATTTGACAATGAGCAGTTCTTC
NA	TRBV6-5	TRBJ1-1	few	CASRQTPNTEAFF	TGTGCCAGCAGGCAAACACCGAACACTGAAGCTTTCTTT
TRBD1	TRBV28	TRBJ1-3	NA	CASRLTGGWNTIYF	TGTGCCAGCAGGTTAACAGGGGGCTGGAACACCATATATTTT
TRBD2	TRBV7-8	TRBJ2-3	NA	CASSVGLAGPDTQYF	TGTGCCAGCAGCGTGGGACTAGCGGGACCGGATACGCAGTATTTT
NA	TRBV27	TRBJ2-7	NA	CASSLSDTRFGQYF	TGTGCCAGCAGTTTATCTGACACACGCTTTGGGCAGTACTTC
NA	TRBV9	TRBJ2-3	NA	CASSVIAVEGTQYF	TGTGCCAGCAGCGTAATAGCGGTGGAGGGTACGCAGTATTTT
TRBD2	TRBV7-9	TRBJ2-5	NA	CASSFGLAGGETQYF	TGTGCCAGCAGCTTTGGACTAGCGGGAGGGGAGACCCAGTACTTC
NA	TRBV11-3	TRBJ2-3	NA	CASSLTGLRTDTQYF	TGTGCCAGCAGCTTGACCGGGTTGCGTACAGATACGCAGTATTTT
TRBD1	TRBV9	TRBJ1-4	NA	CASSATPAGTGGQGDEKLFF	TGTGCCAGCAGCGCCACCCCAGCCGGGACAGGGGGTCAAGGTGATGAAAAACTGTTTTTT
NA	TRBV4-2	TRBJ1-2	NA	CASSQANRQGRGYTF	TGTGCCAGCAGCCAAGCCAACCGTCAAGGGAGGGGCTACACCTTC
TRBD2	TRBV5-1	TRBJ2-3	NA	CASRSVLADSTDTQYF	TGCGCCAGCCGTTCTGTACTAGCGGATAGCACAGATACGCAGTATTTT
NA	TRBV12-5	TRBJ1-6	NA	CASGLVLGPPAPLHF	TGTGCTAGTGGTTTGGTACTGGGCCCTCCGGCACCCCTCCACTTT
NA	TRBV30	TRBJ2-1	NA	CARGLPSSYNEQFF	TGTGCCCGGGGACTTCCGAGCTCCTACAATGAGCAGTTCTTC
NA	TRBV2	TRBJ1-5	NA	CASSELGAYSNQPQHF	TGTGCCAGCAGTGAATTGGGGGCATATAGCAATCAGCCCCAGCATTTT
TRBD1	TRBV5-8	TRBJ2-4	NA	CASSRGQDLTKNIQYF	TGTGCCAGCAGTCGGGGACAGGACTTAACCAAAAACATTCAGTACTTC
TRBD2	TRBV10-3	TRBJ2-3	NA	CAISVSTSGPQGDTQYF	TGTGCCATCAGTGTCTCGACTAGCGGCCCCCAGGGGGATACGCAGTATTTT
NA	TRBV7-2	TRBJ1-5	NA	CASSLVAVNQPQHF	TGTGCCAGCAGCTTAGTGGCGGTTAATCAGCCCCAGCATTTT
TRBD1	TRBV7-9	TRBJ1-6	NA	CASSSTGGNSPLHF	TGTGCCAGCAGCTCGACAGGGGGCAATTCACCCCTCCACTTT
TRBD2	TRBV9	TRBJ2-5	NA	CASSARLAGGQETQYF	TGTGCCAGCAGCGCTAGACTAGCGGGAGGTCAAGAGACCCAGTACTTC
NA	TRBV6-5	TRBJ2-2	NA	CASRDSYTGELFF	TGTGCCAGCCGGGACTCCTACACCGGGGAGCTGTTTTTT
NA	TRBV4-3	TRBJ2-7	NA	CASSQENGQLYEQYF	TGCGCCAGCAGCCAAGAAAATGGACAACTCTACGAGCAGTACTTC
NA	TRBV4-3	TRBJ1-1	NA	CASSQELRGSLYTEAFF	TGCGCCAGCAGCCAAGAACTCCGGGGATCGTTGTACACTGAAGCTTTCTTT